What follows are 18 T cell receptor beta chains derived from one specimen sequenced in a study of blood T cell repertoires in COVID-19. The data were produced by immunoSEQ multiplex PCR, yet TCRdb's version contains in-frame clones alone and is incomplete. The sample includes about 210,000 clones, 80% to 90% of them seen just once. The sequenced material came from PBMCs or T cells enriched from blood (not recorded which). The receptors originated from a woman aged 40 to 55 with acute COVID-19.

CDR3: CASSPGLGDIQYF. The CDR3 coding sequence is TGTGCCAGCTCACCAGGTCTCGGGGACATTCAGTACTTC. The V and J genes are TRBV18 and TRBJ2-4, with a tentative D call TRBD2 (5 bases). The CDR3 extends over 13 amino acids. Per the germline V gene, CDR1 is KGHSH and CDR2 is LQKENI. V lost 2 bases and J lost 8, with 10 bases in between.

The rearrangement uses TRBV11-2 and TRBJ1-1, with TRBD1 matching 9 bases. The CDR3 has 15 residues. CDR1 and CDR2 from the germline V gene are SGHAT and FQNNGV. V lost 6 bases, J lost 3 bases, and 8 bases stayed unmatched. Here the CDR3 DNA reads TGTGCCAGCAGTTTCAACAGGGGGCGGGACACTGAAGCTTTCTTT. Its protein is CASSFNRGRDTEAFF.

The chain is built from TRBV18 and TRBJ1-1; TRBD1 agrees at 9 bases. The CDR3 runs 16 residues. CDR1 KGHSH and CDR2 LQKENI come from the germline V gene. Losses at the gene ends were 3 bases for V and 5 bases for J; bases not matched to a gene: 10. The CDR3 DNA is TGTGCCAGCTCACCGTCGGGACAGGGAAGAGGAACTGAAGCTTTCTTT. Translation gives CASSPSGQGRGTEAFF.

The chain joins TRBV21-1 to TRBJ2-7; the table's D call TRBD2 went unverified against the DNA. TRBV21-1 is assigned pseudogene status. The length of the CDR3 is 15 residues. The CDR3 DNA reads TGTGCCAGCAGCTTCCCAGCAGAGGGTGGTTACGAGCAGTACTTC. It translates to CASSFPAEGGYEQYF.

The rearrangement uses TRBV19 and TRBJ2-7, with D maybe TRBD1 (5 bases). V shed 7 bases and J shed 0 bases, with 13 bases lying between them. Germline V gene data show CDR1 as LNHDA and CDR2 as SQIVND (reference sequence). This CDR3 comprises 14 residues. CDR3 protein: CASTPGSSSYEQYF. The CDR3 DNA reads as TGTGCCAGTACCCCAGGGTCTTCCTCCTACGAGCAGTACTTC.

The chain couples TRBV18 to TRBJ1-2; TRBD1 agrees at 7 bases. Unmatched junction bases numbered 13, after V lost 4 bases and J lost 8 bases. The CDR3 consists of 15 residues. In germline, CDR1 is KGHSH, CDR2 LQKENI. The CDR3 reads CASSLGQVQSWGYTF. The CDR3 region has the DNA TGTGCCAGCTCACTTGGACAGGTCCAATCGTGGGGCTACACCTTC.

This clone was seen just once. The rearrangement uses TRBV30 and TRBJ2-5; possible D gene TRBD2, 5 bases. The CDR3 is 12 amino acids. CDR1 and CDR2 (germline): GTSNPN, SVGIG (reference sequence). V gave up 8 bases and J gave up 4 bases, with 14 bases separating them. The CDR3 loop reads CALSGVGETQYF. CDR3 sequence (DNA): TGTGCCCTCTCCGGGGTCGGAGAGACCCAGTACTTC.

The CDR3 loop is CASRHSGVAGGYEQYF. CDR3 nucleotides: TGTGCCAGCAGGCACAGCGGGGTAGCGGGAGGCTACGAGCAGTACTTC. The chain couples TRBV25-1 to TRBJ2-7, with TRBD2 matching over 10 bases. Germline loops: CDR1 MGHDK, CDR2 SYGVNS. With V trimmed by 6 bases and J by 3 bases, 11 bases remained unmatched. The CDR3 length is 16 residues.

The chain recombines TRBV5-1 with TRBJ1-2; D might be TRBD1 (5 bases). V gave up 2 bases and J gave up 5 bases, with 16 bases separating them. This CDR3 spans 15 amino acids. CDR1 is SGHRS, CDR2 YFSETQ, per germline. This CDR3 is CASSFQPTVGYGYTF. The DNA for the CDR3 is TGCGCCAGCAGCTTCCAGCCGACAGTAGGTTATGGCTACACCTTC. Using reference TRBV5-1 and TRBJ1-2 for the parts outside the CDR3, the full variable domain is KAGVTQTPRYLIKTRGQQVTLSCSPISGHRSVSWYQQTPGQGLQFLFEYFSETQRNKGNFPGRFSGRQFSNSRSEMNVSTLELGDSALYLCASSFQPTVGYGYTFGSGTRLTVV.

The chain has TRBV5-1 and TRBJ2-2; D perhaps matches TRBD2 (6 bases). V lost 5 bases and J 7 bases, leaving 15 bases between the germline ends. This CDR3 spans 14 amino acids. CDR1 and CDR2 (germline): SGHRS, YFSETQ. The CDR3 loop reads CASRLGTSGGELFF. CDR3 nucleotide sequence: TGCGCCAGCAGACTGGGGACTTCGGGCGGGGAGCTGTTTTTT.

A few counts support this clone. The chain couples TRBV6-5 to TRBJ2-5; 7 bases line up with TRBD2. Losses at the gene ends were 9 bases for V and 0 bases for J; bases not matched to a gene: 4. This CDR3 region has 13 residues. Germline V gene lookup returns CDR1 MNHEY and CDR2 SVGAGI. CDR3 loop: CASRAGNQETQYF. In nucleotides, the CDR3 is TGTGCCAGTCGAGCGGGGAACCAAGAGACCCAGTACTTC.

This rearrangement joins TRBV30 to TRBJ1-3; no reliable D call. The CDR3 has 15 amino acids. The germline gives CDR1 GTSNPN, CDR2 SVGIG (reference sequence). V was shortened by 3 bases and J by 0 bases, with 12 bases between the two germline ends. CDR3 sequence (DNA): TGTGCCTGGAGCCTCCCACTAAGCTCTGGAAACACCATATATTTT. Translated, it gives CAWSLPLSSGNTIYF.

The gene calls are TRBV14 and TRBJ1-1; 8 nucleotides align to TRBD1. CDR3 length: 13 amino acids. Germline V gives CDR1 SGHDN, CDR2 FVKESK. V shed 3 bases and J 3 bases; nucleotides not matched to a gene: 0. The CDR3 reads CASSQDRDTEAFF. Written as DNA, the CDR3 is TGTGCCAGCAGCCAGGACAGGGACACTGAAGCTTTCTTT.

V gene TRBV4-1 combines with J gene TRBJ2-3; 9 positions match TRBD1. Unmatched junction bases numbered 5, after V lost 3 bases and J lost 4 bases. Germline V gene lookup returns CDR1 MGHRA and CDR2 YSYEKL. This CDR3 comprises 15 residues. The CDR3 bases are TGCGCCAGCAGCCAGGGACAGGGAGGGGCAGATACGCAGTATTTT. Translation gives CASSQGQGGADTQYF.

As DNA, the CDR3 is TGTGCCAGCAGCTTAGCGACAGCTAGCAATCAGCCCCAGCATTTT. Translated: CASSLATASNQPQHF. This chain connects TRBV7-2 to TRBJ1-5; D is possibly TRBD1 (5 bases). V was clipped by 0 bases and J by 0 bases, with 6 bases between them. CDR1 and CDR2 from the germline V gene are SGHTA and FQGNSA. CDR3 length equals 15 residues.

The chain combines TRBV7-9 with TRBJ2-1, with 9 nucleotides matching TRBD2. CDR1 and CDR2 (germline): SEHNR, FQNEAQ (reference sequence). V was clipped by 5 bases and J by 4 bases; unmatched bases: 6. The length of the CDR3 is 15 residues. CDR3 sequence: CASSQPGLAYNEQFF. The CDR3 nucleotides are TGTGCCAGCAGCCAACCGGGACTAGCTTACAATGAGCAGTTCTTC.

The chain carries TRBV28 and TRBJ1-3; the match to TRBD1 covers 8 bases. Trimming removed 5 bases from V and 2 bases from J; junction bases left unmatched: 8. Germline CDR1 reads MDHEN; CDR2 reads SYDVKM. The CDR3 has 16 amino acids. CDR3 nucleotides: TGTGCCAGCAGTATCGGGGACAGGTACCCTGGAAACACCATATATTTT. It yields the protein CASSIGDRYPGNTIYF.

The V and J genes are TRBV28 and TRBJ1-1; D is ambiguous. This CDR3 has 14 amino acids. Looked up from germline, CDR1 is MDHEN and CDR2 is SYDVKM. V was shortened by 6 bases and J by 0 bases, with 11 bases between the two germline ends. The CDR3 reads CASRGGGMNTEAFF. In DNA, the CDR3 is TGTGCCAGCAGGGGAGGTGGGATGAACACTGAAGCTTTCTTT. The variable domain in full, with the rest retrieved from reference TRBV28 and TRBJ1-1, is DVKVTQSSRYLVKRTGEKVFLECVQDMDHENMFWYRQDPGLGLRLIYFSYDVKMKEKGDIPEGYSVSREKKERFSLILESASTNQTSMYLCASRGGGMNTEAFFGQGTRLTVV.